This note documents a single T cell receptor beta chain sequence. Its specificity is not known. 60 Vbeta and 13 Jbeta primers were used in PCR. Profiled with immunoSEQ multiplex PCR; TCRdb holds only in-frame clones, not every one. The sample shows 100,000 to 150,000 clones, roughly 82% of them seen only once. This sample was taken from a study of cytomegalovirus exposure and HLA in healthy donors. The study, taken as a whole, reports: Evidence from a later analysis indicated that most CMV-associated TCR beta chains looked HLA-restricted. Across all donors, roughly uniform sequencing depth was an assumption of the presence/absence analyses. A highly shared variant cluster was judged a likely technical artifact. Further analysis, carried out later, found HLA-associated TCR beta chains more clonally expanded than equally common other chains.

Germline loops: CDR1 MNHEY, CDR2 SVGAGI. This CDR3 region has 15 residues. Trimming stripped 3 bases from V and 0 bases from J, with 11 bases between. The TCR was taken from a woman aged 60-75 years in good health and CMV-seropositive. The sequencing input was PBMCs. The chain employs TRBV6-5 and TRBJ1-1; D is possibly TRBD1 (6 bases). CDR3: CASSYTGYMNTEAFF. The CDR3 DNA sequence: TGTGCCAGCAGTTATACAGGGTACATGAACACTGAAGCTTTCTTT.